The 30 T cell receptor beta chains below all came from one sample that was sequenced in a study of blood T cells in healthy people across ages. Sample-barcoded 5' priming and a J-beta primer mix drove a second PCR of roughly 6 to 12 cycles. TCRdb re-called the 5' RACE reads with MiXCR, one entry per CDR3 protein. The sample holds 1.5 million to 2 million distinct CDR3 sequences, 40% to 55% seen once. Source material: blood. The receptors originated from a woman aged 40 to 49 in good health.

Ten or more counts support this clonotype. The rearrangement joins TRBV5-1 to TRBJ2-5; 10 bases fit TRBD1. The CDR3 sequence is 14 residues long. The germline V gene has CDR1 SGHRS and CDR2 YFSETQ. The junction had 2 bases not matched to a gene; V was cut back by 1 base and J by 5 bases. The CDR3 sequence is CASSLRQGAETQYF. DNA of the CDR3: TGCGCCAGCAGCTTGCGACAGGGGGCGGAGACCCAGTACTTC.

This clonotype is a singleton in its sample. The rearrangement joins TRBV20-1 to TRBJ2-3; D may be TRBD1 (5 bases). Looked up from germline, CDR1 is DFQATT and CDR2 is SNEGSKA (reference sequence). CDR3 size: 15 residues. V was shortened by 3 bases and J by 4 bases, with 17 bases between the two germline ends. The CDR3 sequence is CSASVPQGSADTQYF. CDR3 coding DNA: TGCAGTGCTAGTGTCCCCCAGGGAAGCGCAGATACGCAGTATTTT.

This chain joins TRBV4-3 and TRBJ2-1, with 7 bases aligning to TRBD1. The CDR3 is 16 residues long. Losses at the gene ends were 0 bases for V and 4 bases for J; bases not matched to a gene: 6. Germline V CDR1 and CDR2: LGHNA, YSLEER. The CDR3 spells CASSQDQQGRYNEQFF. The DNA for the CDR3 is TGCGCCAGCAGCCAAGACCAACAGGGGCGATACAATGAGCAGTTCTTC.

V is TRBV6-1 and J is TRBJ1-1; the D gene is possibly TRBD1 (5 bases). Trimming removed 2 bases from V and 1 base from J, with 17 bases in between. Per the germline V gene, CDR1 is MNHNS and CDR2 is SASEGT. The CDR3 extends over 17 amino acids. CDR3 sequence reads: CASSEYNAQGANTEAFF. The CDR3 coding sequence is TGTGCCAGCAGTGAATACAACGCTCAGGGCGCGAACACTGAAGCTTTCTTT.

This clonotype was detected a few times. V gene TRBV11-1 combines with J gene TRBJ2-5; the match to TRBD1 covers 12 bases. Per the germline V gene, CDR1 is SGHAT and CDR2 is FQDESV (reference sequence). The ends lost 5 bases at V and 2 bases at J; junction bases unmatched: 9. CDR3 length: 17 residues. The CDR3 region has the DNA TGTGCCAGCAGCCTCCGGGACAGGGGGCAGATACAAGAGACCCAGTACTTC. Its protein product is CASSLRDRGQIQETQYF.

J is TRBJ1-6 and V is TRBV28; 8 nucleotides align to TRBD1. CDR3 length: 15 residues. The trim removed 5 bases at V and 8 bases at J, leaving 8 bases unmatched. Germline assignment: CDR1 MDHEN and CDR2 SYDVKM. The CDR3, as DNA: TGTGCCAGCAGTCTCCGACAGGGGCGCTATTCACCCCTCCACTTT. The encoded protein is CASSLRQGRYSPLHF.

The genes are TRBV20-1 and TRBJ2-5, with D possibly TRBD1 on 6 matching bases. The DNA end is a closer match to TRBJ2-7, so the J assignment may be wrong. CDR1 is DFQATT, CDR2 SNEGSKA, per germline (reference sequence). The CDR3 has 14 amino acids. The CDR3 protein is CSADSGTPSYEQYF. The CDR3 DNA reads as TGCAGTGCGGACTCCGGGACACCCTCCTACGAGCAGTACTTC.

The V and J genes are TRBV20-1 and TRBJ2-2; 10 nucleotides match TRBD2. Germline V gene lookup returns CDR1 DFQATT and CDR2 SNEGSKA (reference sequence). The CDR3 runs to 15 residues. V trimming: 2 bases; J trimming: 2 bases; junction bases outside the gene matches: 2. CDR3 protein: CSARLAGVNTGELFF. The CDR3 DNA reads TGCAGTGCTAGACTAGCGGGGGTCAACACCGGGGAGCTGTTTTTT.

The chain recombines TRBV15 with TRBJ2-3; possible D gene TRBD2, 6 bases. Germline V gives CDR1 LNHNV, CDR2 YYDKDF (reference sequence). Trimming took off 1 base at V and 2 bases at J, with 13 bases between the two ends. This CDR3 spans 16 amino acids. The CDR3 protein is CATSRGRGSDTDTQYF. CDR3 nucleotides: TGTGCCACCAGCAGAGGTCGGGGGTCGGACACAGATACGCAGTATTTT.

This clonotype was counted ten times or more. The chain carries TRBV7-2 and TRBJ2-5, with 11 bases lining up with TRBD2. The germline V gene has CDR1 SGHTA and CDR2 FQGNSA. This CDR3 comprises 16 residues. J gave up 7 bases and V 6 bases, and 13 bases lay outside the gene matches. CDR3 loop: CASRPAGTSGSGTQYF. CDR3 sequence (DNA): TGTGCCAGCAGGCCAGCCGGGACTAGCGGCTCCGGGACCCAGTACTTC.

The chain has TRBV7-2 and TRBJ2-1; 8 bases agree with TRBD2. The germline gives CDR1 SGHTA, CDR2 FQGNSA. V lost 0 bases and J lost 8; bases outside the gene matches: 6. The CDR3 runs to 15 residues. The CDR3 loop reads CASSLARGGFHEQFF. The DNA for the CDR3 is TGTGCCAGCAGCTTAGCCCGGGGGGGCTTCCATGAGCAGTTCTTC.

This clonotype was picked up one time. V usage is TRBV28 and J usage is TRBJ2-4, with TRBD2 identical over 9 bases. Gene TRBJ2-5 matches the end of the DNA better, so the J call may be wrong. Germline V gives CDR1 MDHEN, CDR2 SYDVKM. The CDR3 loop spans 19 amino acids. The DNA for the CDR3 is TGTGCCAGCACCCCTTCGAGAAGCGGGGGGCGCTATTCCGCGGAGACCCAGTACTTC. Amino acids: CASTPSRSGGRYSAETQYF.

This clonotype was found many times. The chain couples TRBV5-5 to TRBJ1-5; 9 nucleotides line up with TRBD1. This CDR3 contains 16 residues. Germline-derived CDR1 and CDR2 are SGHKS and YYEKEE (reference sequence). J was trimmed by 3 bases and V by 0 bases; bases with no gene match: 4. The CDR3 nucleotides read TGTGCCAGCAGCTTGGGTGGACAGGGGAACAATCAGCCCCAGCATTTT. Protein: CASSLGGQGNNQPQHF.

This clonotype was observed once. CDR3 loop: CASSLGPGGRGTDTQYF. The DNA for the CDR3 is TGTGCCAGCAGCTTAGGCCCGGGGGGCCGGGGCACAGATACGCAGTATTTT. The V call is TRBV13, the J call TRBJ2-3; TRBD2 is a possible D gene (7 bases). CDR1 is PRHDT, CDR2 FYEKMQ, per germline (reference sequence). V was clipped by 0 bases and J by 1 base, with 14 bases between them. The CDR3 runs to 17 residues.

CDR3 DNA sequence: TGTGCCAGCAGTTACTCAATGGGCGTCAGCAGCTATGGCTACACCTTC. Its translation is CASSYSMGVSSYGYTF. The chain is built from TRBV6-5 and TRBJ1-2; no definite D call. The CDR3 is 16 amino acids. Germline V gives CDR1 MNHEY, CDR2 SVGAGI. Trimming left V 0 bases short and J 4 bases short, with 15 bases between.

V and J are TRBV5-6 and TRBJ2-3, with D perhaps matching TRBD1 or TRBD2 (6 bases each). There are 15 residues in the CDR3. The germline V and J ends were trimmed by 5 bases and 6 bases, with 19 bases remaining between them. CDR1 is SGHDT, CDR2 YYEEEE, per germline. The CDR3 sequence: CASSAPGGAGDTQYF. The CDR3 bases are TGTGCCAGCAGTGCCCCTGGGGGCGCGGGGGATACGCAGTATTTT.

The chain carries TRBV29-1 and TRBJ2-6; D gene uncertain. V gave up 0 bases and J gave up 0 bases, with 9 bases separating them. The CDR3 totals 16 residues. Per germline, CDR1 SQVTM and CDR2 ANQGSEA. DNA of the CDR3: TGCAGCGTTGAAGATCGCGACTTCTCTGGGGCCAACGTCCTGACTTTC. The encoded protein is CSVEDRDFSGANVLTF.

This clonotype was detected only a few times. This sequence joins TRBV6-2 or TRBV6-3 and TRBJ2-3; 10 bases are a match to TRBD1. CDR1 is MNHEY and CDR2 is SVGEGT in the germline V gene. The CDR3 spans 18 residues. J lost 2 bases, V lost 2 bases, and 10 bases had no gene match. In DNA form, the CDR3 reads TGTGCCAGCAGTTACGGAGTGGGGACAGGGGTCCTCACAGATACGCAGTATTTT. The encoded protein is CASSYGVGTGVLTDTQYF.

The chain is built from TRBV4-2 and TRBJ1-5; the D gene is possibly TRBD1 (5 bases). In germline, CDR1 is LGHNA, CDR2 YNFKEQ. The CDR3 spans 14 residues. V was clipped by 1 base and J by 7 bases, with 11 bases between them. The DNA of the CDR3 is TGTGCCAGCAGCCAAGGCACAGGTATCCAGCCCCAGCATTTT. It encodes CASSQGTGIQPQHF.

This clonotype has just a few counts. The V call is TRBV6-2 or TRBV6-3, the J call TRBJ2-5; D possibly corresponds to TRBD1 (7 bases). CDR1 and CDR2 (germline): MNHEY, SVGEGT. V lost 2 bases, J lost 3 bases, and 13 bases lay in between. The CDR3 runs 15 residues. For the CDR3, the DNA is TGTGCCAGCAGTTACGGAGGGGGCAGCGAAGAGACCCAGTACTTC. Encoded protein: CASSYGGGSEETQYF.

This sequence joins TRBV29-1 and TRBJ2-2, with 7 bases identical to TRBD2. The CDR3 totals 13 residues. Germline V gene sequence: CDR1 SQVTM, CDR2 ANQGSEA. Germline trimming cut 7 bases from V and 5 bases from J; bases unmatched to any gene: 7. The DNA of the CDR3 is TGCAGCGGGGACTACGAGGCTACCGGGGAGCTGTTTTTT. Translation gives CSGDYEATGELFF.

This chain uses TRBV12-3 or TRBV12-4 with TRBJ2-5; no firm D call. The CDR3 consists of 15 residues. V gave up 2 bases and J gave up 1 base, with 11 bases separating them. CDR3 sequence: CASSLRARTQETQYF. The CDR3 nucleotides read TGTGCCAGCAGTTTAAGGGCTCGGACCCAAGAGACCCAGTACTTC.

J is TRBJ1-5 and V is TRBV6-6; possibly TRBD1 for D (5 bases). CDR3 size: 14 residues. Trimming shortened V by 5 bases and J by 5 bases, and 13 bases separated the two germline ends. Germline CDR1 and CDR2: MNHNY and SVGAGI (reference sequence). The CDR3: CASSQGHQDQPQHF. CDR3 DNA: TGTGCCAGCAGTCAGGGCCACCAAGATCAGCCCCAGCATTTT.

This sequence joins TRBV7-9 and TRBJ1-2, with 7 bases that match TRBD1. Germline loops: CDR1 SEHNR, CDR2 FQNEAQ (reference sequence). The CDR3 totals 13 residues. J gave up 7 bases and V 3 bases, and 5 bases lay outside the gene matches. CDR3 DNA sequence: TGTGCCAGCAGCTTGTCGGACAGGCGTGGCTACACCTTC. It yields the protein CASSLSDRRGYTF.

The CDR3 loop is CASSPWRSGGYTF. CDR3 bases: TGTGCCAGCAGCCCCTGGAGATCTGGGGGCTACACCTTC. The chain joins TRBV13 to TRBJ1-2; D call uncertain. V was cut by 5 bases and J by 8 bases, with 15 bases left in between. Per germline, CDR1 PRHDT and CDR2 FYEKMQ (reference sequence). CDR3 length equals 13 residues. Filled out from reference TRBV13 and TRBJ1-2, the complete variable domain reads AAGVIQSPRHLIKEKRETATLKCYPIPRHDTVYWYQQGPGQDPQFLISFYEKMQSDKGSIPDRFSAQQFSDYHSELNMSSLELGDSALYFCASSPWRSGGYTFGSGTRLTVV.

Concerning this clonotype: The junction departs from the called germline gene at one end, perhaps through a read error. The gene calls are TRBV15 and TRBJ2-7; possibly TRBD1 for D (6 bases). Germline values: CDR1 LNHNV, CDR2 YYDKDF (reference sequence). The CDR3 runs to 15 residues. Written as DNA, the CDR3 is TGTACCACCAGCAGAGATCCCCAGGGGTGGGTAGAGCAGTACTTC. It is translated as CTTSRDPQGWVEQYF.

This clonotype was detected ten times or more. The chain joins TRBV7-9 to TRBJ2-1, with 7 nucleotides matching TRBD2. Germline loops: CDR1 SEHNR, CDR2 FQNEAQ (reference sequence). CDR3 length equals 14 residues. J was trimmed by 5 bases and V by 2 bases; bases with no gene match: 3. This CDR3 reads CASSLRGTNNEQFF. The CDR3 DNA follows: TGTGCCAGCAGCTTAAGAGGGACTAACAATGAGCAGTTCTTC. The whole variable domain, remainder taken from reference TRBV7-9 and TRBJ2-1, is DTGVSQNPRHKITKRGQNVTFRCDPISEHNRLYWYRQTLGQGPEFLTYFQNEAQLEKSRLLSDRFSAERPKGSFSTLEIQRTEQGDSAMYLCASSLRGTNNEQFFGPGTRLTVL.

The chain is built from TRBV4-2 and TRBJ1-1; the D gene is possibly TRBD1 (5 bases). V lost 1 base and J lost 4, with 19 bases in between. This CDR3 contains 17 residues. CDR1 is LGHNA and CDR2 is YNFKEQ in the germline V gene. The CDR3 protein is CASSQVSGGLRATEAFF. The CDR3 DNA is TGTGCCAGCAGCCAAGTGTCCGGGGGATTAAGAGCCACTGAAGCTTTCTTT.

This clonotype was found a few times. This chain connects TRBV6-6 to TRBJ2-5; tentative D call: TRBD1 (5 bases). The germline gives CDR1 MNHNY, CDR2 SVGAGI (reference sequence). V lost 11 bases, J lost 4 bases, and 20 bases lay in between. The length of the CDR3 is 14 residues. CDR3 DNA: TGTGCCGGAAGCAAGGGGCAGGGCGGAGAGACCCAGTACTTC. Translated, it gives CAGSKGQGGETQYF.

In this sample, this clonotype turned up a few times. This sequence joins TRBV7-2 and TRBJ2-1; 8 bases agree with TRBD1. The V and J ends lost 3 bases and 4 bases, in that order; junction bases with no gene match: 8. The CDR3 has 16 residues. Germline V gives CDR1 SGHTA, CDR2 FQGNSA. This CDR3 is CASSLAGTGEYNEQFF. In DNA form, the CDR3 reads TGTGCCAGCAGCTTGGCCGGGACAGGCGAGTACAATGAGCAGTTCTTC.